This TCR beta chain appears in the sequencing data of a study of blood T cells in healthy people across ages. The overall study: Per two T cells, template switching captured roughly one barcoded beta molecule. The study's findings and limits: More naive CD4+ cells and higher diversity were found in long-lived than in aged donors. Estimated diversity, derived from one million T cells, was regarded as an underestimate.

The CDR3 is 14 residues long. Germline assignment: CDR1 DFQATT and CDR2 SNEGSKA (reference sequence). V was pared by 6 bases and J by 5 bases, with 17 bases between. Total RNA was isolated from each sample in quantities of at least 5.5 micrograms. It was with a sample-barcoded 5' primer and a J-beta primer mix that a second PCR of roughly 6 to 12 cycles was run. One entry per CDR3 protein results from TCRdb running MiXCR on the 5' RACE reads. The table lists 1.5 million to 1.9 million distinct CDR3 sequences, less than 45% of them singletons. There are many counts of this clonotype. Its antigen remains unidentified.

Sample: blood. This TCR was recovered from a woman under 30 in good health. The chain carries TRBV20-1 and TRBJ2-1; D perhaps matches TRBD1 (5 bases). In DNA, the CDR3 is TGCAGTGCCGTTGGGGCCCCGGCACACAATGAGCAGTTCTTC. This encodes CSAVGAPAHNEQFF.